This T cell receptor (beta chain) came from a study of CD8 T cells in Susac syndrome. Study findings and constraints: Clonal expansion was absent from the CD4+ T cell repertoires in Susac syndrome.

Roughly 0.45 to 1 ug RNA was reverse transcribed with random hexamers. The amplification used immunoSEQ multiplex PCR on TCR beta CDR3; it spanned 54 Vbeta and 13 Jbeta. A single record per CDR3 protein comes from TCRdb applying MiXCR to the immunoSEQ multiplex PCR reads. The sample holds under 200,000 distinct CDR3 sequences, roughly 92% seen once. About this clonotype: Antigen specificity is unknown.

CDR1 and CDR2 from the germline V gene are DFQATT and SNEGSKA (reference sequence). The CDR3 contains 16 residues. V lost 0 bases, J lost 2 bases, and 15 bases lay in between. FACS was used to enrich TEMRA cells, whereas the CD8+ and CD4+ T cells were obtained by negative isolation. The sequenced sample consisted of CD4+ T cells from PBMCs. This clonotype was obtained from a human donor with Susac syndrome. The chain uses TRBV20-1 and TRBJ2-3; D unresolved. The CDR3 DNA is TGCAGTGCTAGAGATTTGGCGATTAGACACACAGATACGCAGTATTTT. It yields the protein CSARDLAIRHTDTQYF.